The present entry profiles one T cell receptor beta chain with its context. The data originate from a study of blood T cell repertoires in COVID-19. Overall study: Some COVID-19 samples were acute and others convalescent; all came from the United States, Italy and Spain. Sources were T cells, B-cell-depleted T cells, or PBMCs; the material itself was cDNA or gDNA.

Original data processing: Estimated nucleated cell counts came from reference gene primer amplification. Libraries were prepared by immunoSEQ multiplex PCR; TCRdb keeps only in-frame clonotypes and omits some of them. Clone size and the V and J calls come from that table; the DNA yielded D and trimming. The sample contains 70,000 to 100,000 clones, less than 80% of which appear only once. Germline V gene data show CDR1 as MDHEN and CDR2 as SYDVKM. CDR3 length equals 11 residues. V was shortened by 3 bases and J by 7 bases, with 7 bases between the two germline ends. V usage is TRBV28 and J usage is TRBJ2-7; D gene unclear. The sequenced material came from peripheral blood. The source of this sequence is a woman aged 45-65 years with acute or convalescent COVID-19. The CDR3 here is CASSFSGEQYF. As DNA, the CDR3 is TGTGCCAGCAGTTTCTCCGGGGAGCAGTACTTC.